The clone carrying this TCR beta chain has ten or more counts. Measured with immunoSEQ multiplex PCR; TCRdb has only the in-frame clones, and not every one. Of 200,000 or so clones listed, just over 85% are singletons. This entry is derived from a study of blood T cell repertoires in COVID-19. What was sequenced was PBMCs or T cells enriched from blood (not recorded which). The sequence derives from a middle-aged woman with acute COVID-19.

Written as DNA, the CDR3 is TGTGCCAGCAGTTTAGGAAGCGGGAGTTTGGATGAGCAGTTCTTC. It translates to CASSLGSGSLDEQFF. The genes are TRBV28 and TRBJ2-1; 8 bases fit TRBD2. Germline CDR1 reads MDHEN; CDR2 reads SYDVKM. V was clipped by 2 bases and J by 8 bases; unmatched bases: 8. The CDR3 covers 15 residues.